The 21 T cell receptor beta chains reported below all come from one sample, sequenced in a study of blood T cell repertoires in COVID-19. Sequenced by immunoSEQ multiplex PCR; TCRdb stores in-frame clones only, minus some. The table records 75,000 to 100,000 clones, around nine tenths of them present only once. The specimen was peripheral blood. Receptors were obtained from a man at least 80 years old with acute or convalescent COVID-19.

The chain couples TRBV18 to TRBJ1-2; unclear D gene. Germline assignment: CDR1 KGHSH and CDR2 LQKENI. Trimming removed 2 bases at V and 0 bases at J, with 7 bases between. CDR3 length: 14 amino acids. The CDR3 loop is CASSPAGANYGYTF. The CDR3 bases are TGTGCCAGCTCACCAGCCGGAGCTAACTATGGCTACACCTTC.

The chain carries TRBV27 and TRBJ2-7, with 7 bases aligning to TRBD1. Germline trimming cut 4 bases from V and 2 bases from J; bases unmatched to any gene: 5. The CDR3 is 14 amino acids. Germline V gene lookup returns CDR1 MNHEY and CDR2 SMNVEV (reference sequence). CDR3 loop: CASSSGTDPYEQYF. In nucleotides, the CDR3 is TGTGCCAGCAGTTCCGGGACAGACCCCTACGAGCAGTACTTC.

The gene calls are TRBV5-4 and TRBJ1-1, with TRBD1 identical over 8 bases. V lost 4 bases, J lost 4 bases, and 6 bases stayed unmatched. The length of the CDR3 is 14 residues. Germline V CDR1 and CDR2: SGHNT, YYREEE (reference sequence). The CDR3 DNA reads TGTGCCAGCAGCGCGGGACAGGTAGTCACTGAAGCTTTCTTT. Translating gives CASSAGQVVTEAFF.

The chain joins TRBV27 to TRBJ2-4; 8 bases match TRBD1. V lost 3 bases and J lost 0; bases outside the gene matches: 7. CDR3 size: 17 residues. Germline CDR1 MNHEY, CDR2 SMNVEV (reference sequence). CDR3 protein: CASSLFGQGLAKNIQYF. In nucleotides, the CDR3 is TGTGCCAGCAGTTTGTTTGGACAGGGACTAGCCAAAAACATTCAGTACTTC.

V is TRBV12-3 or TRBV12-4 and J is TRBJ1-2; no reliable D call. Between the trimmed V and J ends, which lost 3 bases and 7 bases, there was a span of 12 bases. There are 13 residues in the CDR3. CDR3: CASSLTPMSGYTF. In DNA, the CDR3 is TGTGCCAGCAGTTTGACTCCTATGAGTGGCTACACCTTC.

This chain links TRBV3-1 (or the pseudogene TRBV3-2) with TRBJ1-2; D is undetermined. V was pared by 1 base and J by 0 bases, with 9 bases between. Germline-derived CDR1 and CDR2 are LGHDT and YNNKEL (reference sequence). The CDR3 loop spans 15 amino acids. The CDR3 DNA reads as TGTGCCAGCAGCCAAGGAGGGTTACCTAACTATGGCTACACCTTC. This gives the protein CASSQGGLPNYGYTF.

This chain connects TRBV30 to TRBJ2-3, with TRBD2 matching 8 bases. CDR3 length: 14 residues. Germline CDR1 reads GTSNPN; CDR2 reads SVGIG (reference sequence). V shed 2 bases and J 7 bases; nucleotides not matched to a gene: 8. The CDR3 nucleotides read TGTGCCTGGAGTCGGGAGGGCCTAATTAATACGCAGTATTTT. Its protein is CAWSREGLINTQYF.

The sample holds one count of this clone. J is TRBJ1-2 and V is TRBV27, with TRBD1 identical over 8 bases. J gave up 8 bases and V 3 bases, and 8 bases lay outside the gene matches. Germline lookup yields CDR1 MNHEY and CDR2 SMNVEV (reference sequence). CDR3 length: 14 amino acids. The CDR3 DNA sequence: TGTGCCAGCAGTTTCACAGGGGGAGGAGGGGGCTACACCTTC. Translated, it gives CASSFTGGGGGYTF.

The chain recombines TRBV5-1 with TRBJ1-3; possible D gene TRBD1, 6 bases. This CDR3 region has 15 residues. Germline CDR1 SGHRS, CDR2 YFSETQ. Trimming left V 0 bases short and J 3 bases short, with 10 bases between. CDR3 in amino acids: CASSLDRAYGNTIYF. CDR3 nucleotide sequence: TGCGCCAGCAGCTTGGACAGGGCTTATGGAAACACCATATATTTT.

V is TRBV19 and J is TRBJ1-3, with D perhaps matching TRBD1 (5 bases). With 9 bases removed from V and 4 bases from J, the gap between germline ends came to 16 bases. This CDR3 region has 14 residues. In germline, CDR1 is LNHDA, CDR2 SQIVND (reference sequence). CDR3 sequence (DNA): TGTGCCAGCCGGGACGGGGGATCGGGAAACACCATATATTTT. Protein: CASRDGGSGNTIYF.

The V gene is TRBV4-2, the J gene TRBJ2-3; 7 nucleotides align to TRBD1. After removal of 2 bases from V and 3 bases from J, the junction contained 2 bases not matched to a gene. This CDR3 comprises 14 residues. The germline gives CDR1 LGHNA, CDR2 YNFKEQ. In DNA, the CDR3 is TGTGCCAGCAGCCAATCGACAGGGACAGATACGCAGTATTTT. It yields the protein CASSQSTGTDTQYF.

For the CDR3, the DNA is TGTGCCAGCTCACCAGGCCAGGGGGCCTACAATGAGCAGTTCTTC. Amino acid sequence: CASSPGQGAYNEQFF. This chain joins TRBV18 and TRBJ2-1, with 7 bases matching TRBD1. The V gene's germline CDR1 is KGHSH and CDR2 LQKENI. V dropped 2 bases and J dropped 2; count of bases not matched to a gene: 3. The CDR3 sequence is 15 residues long.

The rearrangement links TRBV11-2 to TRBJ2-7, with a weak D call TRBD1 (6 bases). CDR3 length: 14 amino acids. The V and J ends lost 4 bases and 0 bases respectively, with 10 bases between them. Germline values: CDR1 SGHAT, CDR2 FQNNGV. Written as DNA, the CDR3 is TGTGCCAGCAGCTCGGACAGCTACTCCTACGAGCAGTACTTC. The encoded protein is CASSSDSYSYEQYF.

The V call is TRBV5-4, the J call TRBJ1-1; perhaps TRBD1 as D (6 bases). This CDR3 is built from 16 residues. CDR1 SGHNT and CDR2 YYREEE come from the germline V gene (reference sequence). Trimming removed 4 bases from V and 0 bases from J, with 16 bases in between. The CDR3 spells CASSRGGGTVNTEAFF. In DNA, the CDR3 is TGTGCCAGCAGCCGGGGGGGCGGGACGGTGAACACTGAAGCTTTCTTT.

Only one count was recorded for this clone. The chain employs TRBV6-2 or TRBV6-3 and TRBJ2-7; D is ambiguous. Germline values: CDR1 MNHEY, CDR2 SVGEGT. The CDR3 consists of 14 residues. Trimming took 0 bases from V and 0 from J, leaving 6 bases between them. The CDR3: CASSYSRVSYEQYF. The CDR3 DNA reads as TGTGCCAGCAGTTACTCCCGCGTCTCCTACGAGCAGTACTTC.

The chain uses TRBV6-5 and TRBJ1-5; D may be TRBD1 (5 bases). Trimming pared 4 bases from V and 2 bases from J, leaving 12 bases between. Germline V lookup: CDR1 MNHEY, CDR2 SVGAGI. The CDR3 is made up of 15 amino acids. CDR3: CASSSRQNGNQPQHF. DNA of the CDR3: TGTGCCAGCAGTTCCAGACAGAATGGCAATCAGCCCCAGCATTTT.

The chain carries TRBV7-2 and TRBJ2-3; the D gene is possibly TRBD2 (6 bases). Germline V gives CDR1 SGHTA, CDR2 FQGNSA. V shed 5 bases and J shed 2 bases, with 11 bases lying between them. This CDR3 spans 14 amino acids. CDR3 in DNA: TGTGCCAGCAGCCTTGCTAGCGTCACAGATACGCAGTATTTT. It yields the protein CASSLASVTDTQYF.

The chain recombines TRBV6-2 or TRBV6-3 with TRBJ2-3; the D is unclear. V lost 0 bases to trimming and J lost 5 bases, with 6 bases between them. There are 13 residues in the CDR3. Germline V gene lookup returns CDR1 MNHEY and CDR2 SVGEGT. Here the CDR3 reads CASSYSQIDTQYF. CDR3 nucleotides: TGTGCCAGCAGTTACTCTCAAATAGATACGCAGTATTTT.

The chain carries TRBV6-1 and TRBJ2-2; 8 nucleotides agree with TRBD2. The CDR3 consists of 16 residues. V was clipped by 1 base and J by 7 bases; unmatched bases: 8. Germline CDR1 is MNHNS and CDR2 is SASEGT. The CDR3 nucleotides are TGTGCCAGCAGTGAAGTCAGCGGGGGAGGGCGCGGGGAGCTGTTTTTT. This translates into CASSEVSGGGRGELFF.

CDR3: CASSSGNQPQHF. For the CDR3, the DNA is TGTGCCAGTAGTAGCGGCAATCAGCCCCAGCATTTT. The V call is TRBV19, the J call TRBJ1-5, with D unclear. This CDR3 spans 12 amino acids. V lost 4 bases and J 2 bases, leaving 3 bases between the germline ends. Per germline, CDR1 LNHDA and CDR2 SQIVND (reference sequence).

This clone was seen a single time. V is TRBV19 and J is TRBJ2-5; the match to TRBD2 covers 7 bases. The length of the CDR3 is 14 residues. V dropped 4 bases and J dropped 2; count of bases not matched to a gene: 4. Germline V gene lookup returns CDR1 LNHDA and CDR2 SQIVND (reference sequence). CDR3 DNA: TGTGCCAGTAGTACGGCGGGAGTTCAAGAGACCCAGTACTTC. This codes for CASSTAGVQETQYF.